Below are 17 T cell receptor beta chains sequenced from a single sample in a study of PD-1 blockade in classical Hodgkin lymphoma. Sequencing used immunoSEQ multiplex PCR; TCRdb keeps in-frame clones, though not all of them. The sample includes 90,000 to 100,000 clones, about four fifths of them seen just once. There was relapse after autologous stem cell transplantation in every patient, and there was variation in brentuximab vedotin exposure. The specimen comprised peripheral blood mononuclear cells (PBMCs), sampled before the second cycle of nivolumab. Every receptor here comes from a human donor with classical Hodgkin lymphoma.

The V call is TRBV5-1, the J call TRBJ1-1; D unresolved. The CDR3 contains 14 residues. The V end lost 0 bases, the J end lost 1 base, and 7 bases lay between the germline ends. Germline V gene lookup returns CDR1 SGHRS and CDR2 YFSETQ. The CDR3 DNA sequence: TGCGCCAGCAGCTTGGTTGTAGGGAACACTGAAGCTTTCTTT. Protein product: CASSLVVGNTEAFF.

V is TRBV7-2 and J is TRBJ2-4; D is uncertain. Deletions cut 5 bases from V and 9 bases from J, with 14 bases between. Germline values: CDR1 SGHTA, CDR2 FQGNSA. This CDR3 comprises 13 residues. Written as DNA, the CDR3 is TGTGCCAGCAGCGCAACGACAACGGGCATTCAGTACTTC. Translating gives CASSATTTGIQYF.

The gene calls are TRBV5-1 and TRBJ2-5; TRBD1 or TRBD2 may be the D gene (7 bases each). CDR3 length equals 14 residues. V was cut by 4 bases and J by 5 bases, with 15 bases left in between. Germline V lookup: CDR1 SGHRS, CDR2 YFSETQ. The CDR3 reads CASSPRQGGETQYF. In DNA form, the CDR3 reads TGCGCCAGCAGCCCGCGGCAGGGGGGGGAGACCCAGTACTTC.

This chain uses TRBV30 with TRBJ1-2; 7 positions agree with TRBD1. Per the germline V gene, CDR1 is GTSNPN and CDR2 is SVGIG (reference sequence). There are 13 residues in the CDR3. After removal of 5 bases from V and 4 bases from J, the junction contained 7 bases not matched to a gene. CDR3 coding DNA: TGTGCCTGGTCAGACAGGGATGGCTATGGCTACACCTTC. Translation gives CAWSDRDGYGYTF.

The CDR3 sequence is CASSLDGNTGELFF. The CDR3 DNA sequence: TGTGCCAGCAGCCTCGACGGGAACACCGGGGAGCTGTTTTTT. The V and J genes are TRBV7-9 and TRBJ2-2, with D uncertain. Trimming cost V 5 bases and J 1 base, with 8 bases left between them. CDR3 size: 14 residues. The germline V gene encodes CDR1 SEHNR and CDR2 FQNEAQ (reference sequence).

Comments on this clone: Other nucleotide sequences from this sample produce the same CDR3. The rearrangement uses TRBV5-1 and TRBJ2-3; D is uncertain. Germline CDR1 is SGHRS and CDR2 is YFSETQ. The V end was cut by 0 bases, the J end by 5 bases, with 4 bases between. The CDR3 has 12 residues. Here the CDR3 DNA reads TGCGCCAGCAGCTTGGTGGGAGATACGCAGTATTTT. It specifies CASSLVGDTQYF.

The chain couples TRBV6-4 to TRBJ2-1, with a tentative D call TRBD2 (6 bases). The V end lost 2 bases, the J end lost 12 bases, and 11 bases lay between the germline ends. Germline-derived CDR1 and CDR2 are MRHNA and SNTAGT. The CDR3 is 12 residues long. The CDR3 DNA follows: TGTGCCAGCAGTGACACCGGGGAGGTGCAGTTCTTC. Amino acid sequence: CASSDTGEVQFF.

This sequence joins TRBV29-1 and TRBJ2-2; 11 bases map to TRBD2. V lost 6 bases, J lost 8 bases, and 8 bases stayed unmatched. The CDR3 sequence is 14 residues long. Germline V gene lookup returns CDR1 SQVTM and CDR2 ANQGSEA. CDR3 loop: CSVRIAGGPGELFF. CDR3 nucleotide sequence: TGCAGCGTCCGAATAGCGGGAGGGCCGGGGGAGCTGTTTTTT.

V usage is TRBV23-1 and J usage is TRBJ2-3, with 9 bases fitting TRBD1. Being an ORF, TRBV23-1 has a function that is uncertain. The CDR3 sequence is 15 residues long. V lost 6 bases and J lost 6; bases outside the gene matches: 10. CDR3 sequence: CASSLWDRELDTQYF. The CDR3 DNA sequence: TGCGCCAGCAGCCTATGGGACAGGGAGCTGGATACGCAGTATTTT.

J is TRBJ2-3 and V is TRBV29-1; TRBD1 agrees at 8 bases. V trimming: 8 bases; J trimming: 5 bases; junction bases outside the gene matches: 6. The CDR3 is made up of 12 amino acids. CDR1 is SQVTM, CDR2 ANQGSEA, per germline. The CDR3 reads CSWQGAGDTQYF. CDR3 coding DNA: TGCAGCTGGCAGGGGGCGGGAGATACGCAGTATTTT.

The chain has TRBV30 and TRBJ1-2; the D is unclear. Germline V gene data show CDR1 as GTSNPN and CDR2 as SVGIG (reference sequence). This CDR3 has 13 amino acids. Trimming pared 0 bases from V and 5 bases from J, leaving 10 bases between. CDR3 in DNA: TGTGCCTGGAGTGTACTGGACGGATATGGCTACACCTTC. Protein product: CAWSVLDGYGYTF.

This clone has more than one count but fewer than ten. The chain has TRBV28 and TRBJ1-1; D possibly corresponds to TRBD1 (5 bases). The CDR3 contains 12 residues. Germline V gene lookup returns CDR1 MDHEN and CDR2 SYDVKM. V lost 6 bases and J lost 11, with 16 bases in between. The CDR3 region is CASSLPRGRAFF. The CDR3 DNA reads as TGTGCCAGCAGCTTACCGCGGGGGAGGGCTTTCTTT.

The chain is built from TRBV4-2 and TRBJ2-2; D call uncertain. Trimming took 3 bases from V and 4 from J, leaving 3 bases between them. CDR1 LGHNA and CDR2 YNFKEQ come from the germline V gene. The CDR3 contains 12 residues. CDR3 protein: CASSHPTGELFF. In DNA form, the CDR3 reads TGTGCCAGCAGCCACCCCACCGGGGAGCTGTTTTTT.

This chain connects TRBV6-4 to TRBJ2-1; 8 bases match TRBD2. CDR1 is MRHNA, CDR2 SNTAGT, per germline. The CDR3 loop spans 15 amino acids. V gave up 3 bases and J gave up 5 bases; unmatched junction bases: 6. CDR3 sequence (DNA): TGTGCCAGCAGTGAGTCAGCGGGAGCGAACAATGAGCAGTTCTTC. Amino acids: CASSESAGANNEQFF.

As for this clone: The same CDR3 arises from other DNA sequences in this sample as well. The rearrangement joins TRBV10-3 to TRBJ1-5; D is ambiguous. V lost 3 bases, J lost 2 bases, and 5 bases lay in between. The CDR3 is 13 amino acids. CDR1 and CDR2 (germline): ENHRY, SYGVKD. Here the CDR3 DNA reads TGTGCCATCAGTGATGGGGGCAATCAGCCCCAGCATTTT. Its protein product is CAISDGGNQPQHF.

CDR3 in amino acids: CASQLNYNEQFF. For the CDR3, the DNA is TGTGCCAGCCAACTCAATTACAATGAGCAGTTCTTC. This chain joins TRBV25-1 and TRBJ2-1; unclear D gene. The CDR3 runs 12 residues. V was clipped by 8 bases and J by 4 bases, with 9 bases between them. Germline V gene lookup returns CDR1 MGHDK and CDR2 SYGVNS.

J is TRBJ1-1 and V is TRBV19; possibly TRBD1 for D (5 bases). The CDR3 is 15 amino acids. Trimming pared 7 bases from V and 0 bases from J, leaving 15 bases between. Germline CDR1 and CDR2: LNHDA and SQIVND (reference sequence). CDR3 region: CASTARTGLNTEAFF. The DNA for the CDR3 is TGTGCCAGTACCGCCAGAACAGGTTTGAACACTGAAGCTTTCTTT.